This T cell receptor beta chain was found in a study of T cells after yellow fever vaccination. General study findings and limits: Any FACS-sorted repertoire could hold abundant clonotypes that contaminate it from the bulk population.

The CDR3 runs 13 residues. V was cut by 8 bases and J by 0 bases, with 11 bases left in between. Germline CDR1 and CDR2: SNHLY and FYNNEI. TCRdb itself ran the 5' RACE reads through MiXCR, one entry per CDR3 protein. Of approximately 550,000 distinct CDR3 sequences listed, 15% to 20% are singletons. On this clonotype itself: Its antigen is as yet unknown.

V and J are TRBV2 and TRBJ2-7; unclear D gene. Material: PBMCs, obtained 15 days after the yellow fever booster vaccination. The source is a man aged 25-40 years who received the YFV17D yellow fever vaccine. The DNA for the CDR3 is TGTGCCAGCGGATTACTGAGCTCCTACGAGCAGTACTTC. As protein: CASGLLSSYEQYF.